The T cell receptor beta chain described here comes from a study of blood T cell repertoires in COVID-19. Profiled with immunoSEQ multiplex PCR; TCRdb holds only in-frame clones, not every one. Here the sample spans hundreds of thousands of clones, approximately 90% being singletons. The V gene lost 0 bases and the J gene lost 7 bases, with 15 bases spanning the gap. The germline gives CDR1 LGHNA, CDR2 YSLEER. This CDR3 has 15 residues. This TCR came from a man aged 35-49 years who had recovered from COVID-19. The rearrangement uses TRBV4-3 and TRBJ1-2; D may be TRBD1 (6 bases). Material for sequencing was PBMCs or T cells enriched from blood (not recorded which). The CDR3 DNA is TGCGCCAGCAGCCAAGACTATGCGGGGGCGGGTGGCTACACCTTC. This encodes CASSQDYAGAGGYTF.